The present entry profiles one T cell receptor beta chain with its context. V shed 3 bases and J 7 bases; nucleotides not matched to a gene: 8. From germline, CDR1 is KGHSH and CDR2 LQKENI. The CDR3 has 15 amino acids. This specimen belongs to a study of blood T cell repertoires in COVID-19. Study information: Researchers got acute and convalescent COVID-19 samples from the United States, Italy and Spain. Sample material is recorded as cDNA or gDNA derived from T cells, B-cell-depleted T cells, or PBMCs.

Authors' processing steps: Amplifying reference gene primers gave estimates of nucleated cell counts. The assay was immunoSEQ multiplex PCR, and TCRdb's table has in-frame clones only and misses some. V and J calls and clone size are given by that table; D and trimming were obtained from the DNA. The sample lists about 130,000 clones, approximately 89% occurring once. The sequence was obtained from a human donor in a cohort sampled during active COVID-19. The sample consisted of peripheral blood. The chain carries TRBV18 and TRBJ1-4; 7 bases are a match to TRBD1. The CDR3 reads CASSPAGQGGEKLFF. In DNA form, the CDR3 reads TGTGCCAGCTCACCGGCGGGCCAGGGGGGTGAAAAACTGTTTTTT.